This passage covers 32 T cell receptor beta chains from one sample sequenced in a study of T cell responses to AZD1222 COVID-19 vaccine. Profiling relied on immunoSEQ multiplex PCR, and the TCRdb table lists in-frame clones only, not all of them. The sample comprises around 160,000 clones, approximately 88% of which are singletons, and approximately 16% rests with the top ten. The material was peripheral blood, obtained on day 0 of AZD1222 vaccination. The receptors derive from an adult in good health.

The rearrangement joins TRBV7-3 to TRBJ1-1; 7 bases fit TRBD1. The CDR3 contains 14 residues. Per the germline V gene, CDR1 is SGHTA and CDR2 is FQGTGA. J gave up 7 bases and V 6 bases, and 11 bases lay outside the gene matches. The CDR3 sequence is CASRSKRDSNEAFF. The DNA for the CDR3 is TGTGCCAGCAGGTCAAAACGGGACAGCAATGAAGCTTTCTTT.

This clone was seen only once. V is TRBV18 and J is TRBJ1-5; D remains ambiguous. CDR3 length: 13 residues. V lost 2 bases to trimming and J lost 5 bases, with 7 bases between them. CDR1 and CDR2 (germline): KGHSH, LQKENI. The CDR3 region is CASSPSQDQPQHF. CDR3 DNA: TGTGCCAGCTCACCAAGCCAAGATCAGCCCCAGCATTTT.

The chain links TRBV10-3 to TRBJ1-1; D might be TRBD1 (6 bases). Germline CDR1 ENHRY, CDR2 SYGVKD. This CDR3 has 18 amino acids. V gave up 0 bases and J gave up 0 bases, with 17 bases separating them. The CDR3, as DNA: TGTGCCATCAGTGAGTCGATCCCTGCAGGGGACTTGAACACTGAAGCTTTCTTT. This translates into CAISESIPAGDLNTEAFF.

V and J are TRBV24-1 and TRBJ2-3; 7 positions agree with TRBD2. The junction had 3 bases not matched to a gene; V was cut back by 3 bases and J by 1 base. CDR3 length: 15 residues. Germline CDR1 is KGHDR and CDR2 is SFDVKD. CDR3 sequence reads: CATSDTSGGTDTQYF. CDR3 DNA sequence: TGTGCCACCAGTGATACCAGCGGGGGCACAGATACGCAGTATTTT.

In this sample, this clone turned up a few times. The chain combines TRBV12-3 or TRBV12-4 with TRBJ2-2, with D uncertain. This CDR3 is built from 12 residues. V lost 2 bases and J lost 7, with 5 bases in between. Written as DNA, the CDR3 is TGTGCCAGCAGTTTACCTATCGGGGAGCTGTTTTTT. This translates into CASSLPIGELFF.

J is TRBJ2-3 and V is TRBV15; 7 bases align to TRBD2. The CDR3 has 13 amino acids. In germline, CDR1 is LNHNV, CDR2 YYDKDF (reference sequence). V shed 0 bases and J 9 bases; nucleotides not matched to a gene: 3. The CDR3 spells CATSRDWGGTQYF. Written as DNA, the CDR3 is TGTGCCACCAGCAGAGATTGGGGGGGAACGCAGTATTTT.

The rearrangement links TRBV10-3 to TRBJ1-1; 10 positions match TRBD1. The V gene end was trimmed by 2 bases and the J gene end by 5 bases; junction bases not matched to a gene: 5. Per the germline V gene, CDR1 is ENHRY and CDR2 is SYGVKD. This CDR3 has 15 amino acids. CDR3 DNA sequence: TGTGCCATCAGTGAGCCGGGACAGGGGAGGACTGAAGCTTTCTTT. This translates into CAISEPGQGRTEAFF.

This chain joins TRBV20-1 and TRBJ1-3, with TRBD1 identical over 8 bases. The CDR3 has 14 amino acids. From germline, CDR1 is DFQATT and CDR2 SNEGSKA (reference sequence). V trimming: 3 bases; J trimming: 6 bases; junction bases outside the gene matches: 7. CDR3 sequence reads: CSASPQTGANTIYF. As DNA, the CDR3 is TGCAGTGCTAGTCCCCAGACAGGGGCAAACACCATATATTTT.

The V call is TRBV5-4, the J call TRBJ2-2; 9 bases fit TRBD2. Looked up from germline, CDR1 is SGHNT and CDR2 is YYREEE (reference sequence). V trimming: 1 base; J trimming: 1 base; junction bases outside the gene matches: 2. This CDR3 is built from 16 residues. CDR3 sequence (DNA): TGTGCCAGCAGCTTGCAGCGGGGGGTGAACACCGGGGAGCTGTTTTTT. Translated: CASSLQRGVNTGELFF.

The genes are TRBV5-6 and TRBJ2-7, with D possibly being TRBD2 (5 bases). Germline CDR1 reads SGHDT; CDR2 reads YYEEEE. CDR3 length: 12 residues. Trimming took off 0 bases at V and 6 bases at J, with 7 bases between the two ends. The CDR3 region has the DNA TGTGCCAGCAGCTTGGGAGGGCGCGAGCAGTACTTC. The encoded protein is CASSLGGREQYF.

This clone was seen a few times. The rearrangement uses TRBV6-2 or TRBV6-3 and TRBJ2-1; D might be TRBD1 (5 bases). Trimming took 4 bases from V and 4 from J, leaving 8 bases between them. The CDR3 extends over 13 amino acids. CDR1 MNHEY and CDR2 SVGEGT come from the germline V gene. This CDR3 reads CASSSQGYNEQFF. As DNA, the CDR3 is TGTGCCAGCAGTTCCCAGGGTTACAATGAGCAGTTCTTC.

DNA of the CDR3: TGTGCCACCAGTGATTTGGCGGGACAGGGGAAGGAGACCCAGTACTTC. Protein product: CATSDLAGQGKETQYF. The rearrangement uses TRBV24-1 and TRBJ2-5, with 10 positions matching TRBD1. Germline CDR1 and CDR2: KGHDR and SFDVKD. This CDR3 region has 16 residues. Losses at the gene ends were 0 bases for V and 5 bases for J; bases not matched to a gene: 5.

The chain is built from TRBV7-9 and TRBJ2-3; D remains unclear. Germline CDR1 SEHNR, CDR2 FQNEAQ (reference sequence). Trimming took off 1 base at V and 1 base at J, with 3 bases between the two ends. The CDR3 length is 13 residues. CDR3 nucleotide sequence: TGTGCCAGCAGCTTAGAGGGCACAGATACGCAGTATTTT. Residues: CASSLEGTDTQYF.

This chain connects TRBV4-1 to TRBJ2-5; 10 bases fit TRBD2. The ends lost 0 bases at V and 6 bases at J; junction bases unmatched: 10. Germline-derived CDR1 and CDR2 are MGHRA and YSYEKL. This CDR3 has 17 residues. The CDR3 bases are TGCGCCAGCAGCCAAGATTGGCAGCGGGGGGGCCCAAAGACCCAGTACTTC. Protein sequence: CASSQDWQRGGPKTQYF.

The DNA for the CDR3 is TGTGCCTGGAGTGTTAAGGGTGGAAACACCATATATTTT. It specifies CAWSVKGGNTIYF. V gene TRBV30 combines with J gene TRBJ1-3; D remains unclear. V was clipped by 0 bases and J by 3 bases, with 6 bases between them. Germline CDR1 reads GTSNPN; CDR2 reads SVGIG (reference sequence). The CDR3 spans 13 residues.

This clone was recorded once. The chain uses TRBV19 and TRBJ1-1, with no clear D. Looked up from germline, CDR1 is LNHDA and CDR2 is SQIVND (reference sequence). The CDR3 loop spans 14 amino acids. The V gene lost 9 bases and the J gene lost 0 bases, with 14 bases spanning the gap. The chain's CDR3 is CASAEDGLNTEAFF. Here the CDR3 DNA reads TGTGCCAGCGCCGAGGACGGTCTGAACACTGAAGCTTTCTTT.

The gene calls are TRBV19 and TRBJ1-1; a weak D match, TRBD1 (5 bases). The germline V gene encodes CDR1 LNHDA and CDR2 SQIVND (reference sequence). The V end lost 5 bases, the J end lost 3 bases, and 22 bases lay between the germline ends. The CDR3 sequence is 17 residues long. CDR3 in amino acids: CASSLSGTGTIYTEAFF. CDR3 DNA sequence: TGTGCCAGTAGTCTCTCCGGGACGGGAACAATTTACACTGAAGCTTTCTTT. The full variable domain, with the rest looked up from reference TRBV19 and TRBJ1-1, is DGGITQSPKYLFRKEGQNVTLSCEQNLNHDAMYWYRQDPGQGLRLIYYSQIVNDFQKGDIAEGYSVSREKKESFPLTVTSAQKNPTAFYLCASSLSGTGTIYTEAFFGQGTRLTVV.

The rearrangement links TRBV2 to TRBJ2-2, with 9 bases aligning to TRBD1. The length of the CDR3 is 16 residues. Germline CDR1 SNHLY, CDR2 FYNNEI. V lost 9 bases to trimming and J lost 6 bases; unmatched junction nucleotides: 14. Here the CDR3 DNA reads TGTGCCAGACAAGCCGGGACAGGGTTTTTTGCCGGGGAGCTGTTTTTT. Its translation: CARQAGTGFFAGELFF.

The chain couples TRBV2 to TRBJ2-7; TRBD1 or TRBD2 may be the D gene (6 bases each). The CDR3 covers 15 residues. CDR1 is SNHLY, CDR2 FYNNEI, per germline. V was clipped by 3 bases and J by 5 bases, with 17 bases between them. The CDR3 is CASSEGRGGLDEQYF. The CDR3 DNA is TGTGCCAGCAGTGAGGGCAGGGGAGGCCTCGACGAGCAGTACTTC.

V is TRBV29-1 and J is TRBJ1-1; a possible D gene is TRBD1 (6 bases). The CDR3 is 14 amino acids. CDR1 and CDR2 (germline): SQVTM, ANQGSEA. The ends were cut back, 4 bases at V and 7 bases at J, with 19 bases in the middle. The CDR3 loop reads CSVVFRKGVFEAFF. CDR3 in DNA: TGCAGCGTTGTCTTCCGGAAGGGGGTCTTTGAAGCTTTCTTT.

This rearrangement joins TRBV7-3 to TRBJ1-5, with D unclear. Germline CDR1 is SGHTA and CDR2 is FQGTGA. This CDR3 has 13 amino acids. V was shortened by 8 bases and J by 3 bases, with 11 bases between the two germline ends. Written as DNA, the CDR3 is TGTGCCAGCTCGGCGGACCTCAATCAGCCCCAGCATTTT. It codes for CASSADLNQPQHF.

This rearrangement joins TRBV5-1 to TRBJ1-2; a possible D gene is TRBD1 (5 bases). This CDR3 region has 16 residues. Germline CDR1 SGHRS, CDR2 YFSETQ. Trimming pared 6 bases from V and 0 bases from J, leaving 18 bases between. The CDR3 protein is CASTPGSFPSNYGYTF. The CDR3 DNA reads TGCGCCAGCACTCCAGGGTCCTTTCCCTCTAACTATGGCTACACCTTC.

V and J are TRBV4-1 and TRBJ1-6; D ambiguous. Germline lookup yields CDR1 MGHRA and CDR2 YSYEKL. This CDR3 spans 15 amino acids. V lost 1 base, J lost 7 bases, and 11 bases lay in between. The CDR3 DNA reads as TGCGCCAGCAGCCAAGCCCTAGTATCAAATTCACCCCTCCACTTT. It yields the protein CASSQALVSNSPLHF.

The chain recombines TRBV29-1 with TRBJ2-7; the match to TRBD1 covers 7 bases. This CDR3 has 12 residues. Trimming cost V 6 bases and J 6 bases; bases outside gene matches: 8. CDR1 is SQVTM, CDR2 ANQGSEA, per germline. CDR3 sequence reads: CSVPGQLSEQYF. DNA of the CDR3: TGCAGCGTCCCGGGACAGCTCTCCGAGCAGTACTTC.

The chain carries TRBV5-1 and TRBJ2-1; weak D call: TRBD2 (6 bases). With 5 bases removed from V and 8 bases from J, the gap between germline ends came to 17 bases. CDR1 and CDR2 from the germline V gene are SGHRS and YFSETQ. The CDR3 is 14 residues long. The CDR3 DNA reads as TGCGCCAGCAGTTGGGGACTCCAGTCCGATGAGCAGTTCTTC. Protein product: CASSWGLQSDEQFF.

The chain recombines TRBV28 with TRBJ1-2; weak D call: TRBD1 (5 bases). CDR3 length: 14 residues. Between the trimmed V and J ends, which lost 3 bases and 8 bases, there was a span of 16 bases. CDR1 MDHEN and CDR2 SYDVKM come from the germline V gene. The CDR3 loop is CASSFSIQGDGYTF. CDR3 sequence (DNA): TGTGCCAGCAGTTTCTCGATTCAGGGCGACGGCTACACCTTC.

This clone was observed once. The chain joins TRBV4-3 to TRBJ1-4; D perhaps matches TRBD1 (5 bases). Germline V gene lookup returns CDR1 LGHNA and CDR2 YSLEER. The V end was cut by 2 bases, the J end by 7 bases, with 11 bases between. The CDR3 is made up of 14 amino acids. The CDR3 DNA is TGCGCCAGCAGCCAATCCCAGGGTTTTGAAAAACTGTTTTTT. Protein product: CASSQSQGFEKLFF.

The J gene is TRBJ2-5, the V gene TRBV6-5; a weak D match, TRBD2 (5 bases). V lost 6 bases and J lost 1, with 15 bases in between. In germline, CDR1 is MNHEY, CDR2 SVGAGI. CDR3 length: 15 residues. The CDR3 DNA reads as TGTGCCAGCAGCCCCCTGAGGGTTGGCCAAGAGACCCAGTACTTC. It specifies CASSPLRVGQETQYF.

CDR3 region: CASSLGGLSPTIYF. CDR3 coding DNA: TGTGCCAGCAGCTTAGGGGGCCTGTCCCCCACCATATATTTT. The rearrangement joins TRBV11-3 to TRBJ1-3, with D perhaps TRBD1 (5 bases). The length of the CDR3 is 14 residues. Germline values: CDR1 SGHNT, CDR2 YENEEA. Trimming cost V 1 base and J 9 bases, with 13 bases left between them.

The chain joins TRBV4-3 to TRBJ1-4, with TRBD1 as a possible D gene (5 bases). V was cut by 0 bases and J by 5 bases, with 10 bases left in between. The CDR3 extends over 15 amino acids. CDR1 and CDR2 from the germline V gene are LGHNA and YSLEER. The CDR3 sequence: CASSQEQERNEKLFF. The CDR3 nucleotides are TGCGCCAGCAGCCAAGAACAGGAGAGAAATGAAAAACTGTTTTTT.

This chain joins TRBV19 and TRBJ2-7; no reliable D call. The V gene lost 6 bases and the J gene lost 4 bases, with 13 bases spanning the gap. Looked up from germline, CDR1 is LNHDA and CDR2 is SQIVND (reference sequence). The CDR3 length is 13 residues. This CDR3 is CASSPSFGYEQYF. In DNA, the CDR3 is TGTGCCAGTAGCCCCTCATTTGGGTACGAGCAGTACTTC.

The V gene is TRBV28, the J gene TRBJ1-6; the match to TRBD1 covers 7 bases. The CDR3 contains 15 residues. V trimming: 4 bases; J trimming: 7 bases; junction bases outside the gene matches: 7. Per the germline V gene, CDR1 is MDHEN and CDR2 is SYDVKM. CDR3: CASSSAGGANSPLHF. For the CDR3, the DNA is TGTGCCAGCAGTTCTGCAGGGGGGGCCAATTCACCCCTCCACTTT.